This T cell receptor (beta chain) appears in the sequencing data of a study of PD-1 blockade in classical Hodgkin lymphoma (TCRdb year 2020). A note on the overall study: Nivolumab dosing was 3 mg/kg intravenously every 2 weeks, continuing until either disease progression or unacceptable toxicity. A peripheral blood immune signature of response to PD-1 blockade in classical Hodgkin lymphoma was defined using TCR beta sequencing and CyTOF.

In light of the paper, this sample's time point label describes: cycle 4 day 1 (C4D1), after 5 to 7 weeks of nivolumab. Relapse after autologous stem cell transplantation had occurred in all trial patients, and cohorts A, B and C were distinguished by prior brentuximab vedotin exposure. The trial cohort comprised about 60 patients with relapsed/refractory classical Hodgkin lymphoma whose best overall responses were complete response, partial response or progressive disease. Single-agent nivolumab was administered to trial patients in the multi-cohort phase II CheckMate 205 trial. An independent review committee assessed best overall response using the 2007 International Working Group response criteria. Trial PBMCs were collected just before the start of nivolumab (C1D1) and during therapy at cycle 2 day 1 and cycle 4 day 1. After peripheral blood was drawn into 8 mL Vacutainer Cell Preparation Tubes, PBMCs were isolated by centrifugation and then cryopreserved.

Genomic DNA was isolated using the Qiagen DNeasy kit from unsorted PBMCs as well as from negatively selected CD4+ and CD8+ fractions. TCR beta CDR3 regions were subjected to amplification by immunoSEQ multiplex PCR with primers that anneal to V and J segments. A synthetic immune receptor repertoire was used to minimize amplification bias, and any residual bias was removed computationally once sequencing was done. The original pipeline was this. Custom Python scripts were used to quantify repertoire diversity as the Shannon entropy index. Unsorted, CD4+ and CD8+ repertoires were examined separately, except in combined analyses, for which CD4+ and CD8+ sequences were merged in silico. Clonal expansion was defined as a frequency increase of at least 2-fold after treatment compared with C1D1, and clones undetected at baseline were assigned a pseudocount of 0.5. Clones with 0 or 1 copy at C1D1 were classified as singleton clones, and clones with 2 or more copies were classified as non-singleton clones. By matching protein sequences in sorted samples from the same patient, clones expanded in unsorted samples were annotated as CD4+, CD8+ or unknown. Diversity changes from C1D1 to C4D1 were tested in paired samples using Wilcoxon tests. Held by TCRdb, this immuneACCESS table contains in-frame sequences only and omits some clones. Under half of the omission traces to an unresolved V gene where checked; the cause of the rest is unknown. V and J calls and clone size are those listed in that table; D and trimming were worked out from the DNA. This sample lists about 41,000 clones; roughly 69% were detected once. The ten largest clones take up over 2.5% of the sample.

This clone has only one observation. Its antigen has not been determined. No clone much larger than this one lies a single base away; base qualities are absent. Points the paper makes about the study in general: Trial patients achieving complete response had baseline diversity similar to newly diagnosed patients, whereas partial responders and progressors had significantly lower diversity. Lower diversity was observed in patients in whom nivolumab was started less than 1 year after ASCT, and these patients were excluded from later analyses so that confounding by immune reconstitution would be avoided. By C4D1, a significant rise was seen in CD4+ TCR diversity but not in CD8+ TCR diversity (p=0.0027 vs p=0.16), and the rise was most apparent among complete responders (p=0.02). Newly diagnosed patients were reported to have lower baseline TCR diversity than healthy donors, and relapsed/refractory patients were reported to have lower baseline TCR diversity still. Only a single clinical trial cohort was studied, and what caused the repertoire differences, possibly disease activity or prior therapy, remained undefined.

V is pared back by 5 bases and J by 2 bases, with 5 bases lying between the germline termini. The CDR3 goes from the cysteine to the phenylalanine over 11 residues. CDR3 DNA is the only sequence kept; it has 33 bases, read in frame from the first base. Via the germline V gene, CDR1 is SQVTM and CDR2 ANQGSEA. The chain is assembled from TRBV29-1 and TRBJ2-3; no confident D gene assignment can be made. The sequence was obtained from a human donor with classical Hodgkin lymphoma. The sample here was peripheral blood mononuclear cells (PBMCs), taken before the fourth cycle of nivolumab. Read as DNA, the sequence is TGCAGCGTTCGGCCCACAGATACGCAGTATTTT. Its translation is CSVRPTDTQYF.